These 4 T cell receptor beta chains share one sample of origin, sequenced in a study of blood T cell repertoires in COVID-19. Produced via immunoSEQ multiplex PCR; TCRdb's table is partial and in-frame only. Among around 160,000 clones listed, 85% to 90% were seen once. The specimen was PBMCs or T cells enriched from blood (not recorded which). The receptors were sampled from a woman between 25 and 40 years old with acute COVID-19.

The rearrangement uses TRBV6-2 or TRBV6-3 and TRBJ2-5, with D hard to call. The CDR3 extends over 15 amino acids. Trimming stripped 2 bases from V and 5 bases from J, with 15 bases between. Per the germline V gene, CDR1 is MNHEY and CDR2 is SVGEGT. CDR3 nucleotides: TGTGCCAGCAGTTACCCCTCTGCCTCACGGGAGACCCAGTACTTC. Translation gives CASSYPSASRETQYF.

The V call is TRBV30, the J call TRBJ1-6; D remains unclear. The CDR3 totals 16 residues. Germline CDR1 reads GTSNPN; CDR2 reads SVGIG (reference sequence). Trimming removed 4 bases at V and 0 bases at J, with 13 bases between. DNA for the CDR3: TGTGCCTGGACCCGGGCCGGAGGCTCCTATAATTCACCCCTCCACTTT. It specifies CAWTRAGGSYNSPLHF. The full variable domain, in which reference TRBV30 and TRBJ1-6 provide the parts outside the CDR3, is SQTIHQWPATLVQPVGSPLSLECTVEGTSNPNLYWYRQAAGRGLQLLFYSVGIGQISSEVPQNLSASRPQDRQFILSSKKLLLSDSGFYLCAWTRAGGSYNSPLHFGNGTRLTVT.

The J gene is TRBJ2-2, the V gene TRBV7-9, with D uncertain. Trimming left V 3 bases short and J 4 bases short, with 3 bases between. This CDR3 comprises 12 residues. The germline gives CDR1 SEHNR, CDR2 FQNEAQ (reference sequence). CDR3 loop: CASSFGTGELFF. DNA for the CDR3: TGTGCCAGCAGCTTCGGCACCGGGGAGCTGTTTTTT.

The chain carries TRBV5-5 and TRBJ2-7, with D perhaps matching TRBD1 (6 bases). V gave up 0 bases and J gave up 2 bases, with 21 bases separating them. The CDR3 is 18 amino acids. The germline V gene encodes CDR1 SGHKS and CDR2 YYEKEE (reference sequence). The CDR3 loop reads CASSLELRGASITYEQYF. For the CDR3, the DNA is TGTGCCAGCAGCTTGGAGCTCAGGGGTGCTTCCATCACCTACGAGCAGTACTTC.